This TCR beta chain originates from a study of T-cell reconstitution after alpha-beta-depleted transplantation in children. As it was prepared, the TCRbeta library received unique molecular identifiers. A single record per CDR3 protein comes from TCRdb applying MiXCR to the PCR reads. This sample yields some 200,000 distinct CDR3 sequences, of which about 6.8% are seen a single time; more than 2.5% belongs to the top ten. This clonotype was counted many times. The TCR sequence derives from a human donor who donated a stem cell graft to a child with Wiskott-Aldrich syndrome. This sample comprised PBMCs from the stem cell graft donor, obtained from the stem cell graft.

The DNA of the CDR3 is TGCGCCAGCAGCCCGCTGTACCGGGACGGTAATGGAGAGACCCAGTACTTC. It translates to CASSPLYRDGNGETQYF. The V call is TRBV5-1, the J call TRBJ2-5, with D tentatively TRBD1 or TRBD2 (5 bases each). Germline V gene lookup returns CDR1 SGHRS and CDR2 YFSETQ. This CDR3 is 17 amino acids long. Trimming removed 4 bases at V and 4 bases at J, with 23 bases between.